The 12 T cell receptor beta chains presented below share a single source sample, sequenced in a study of blood T cell repertoires in COVID-19. Measured with immunoSEQ multiplex PCR; TCRdb has only the in-frame clones, and not every one. The data contain 40,000 to 50,000 clones, 75% to 80% of them singletons. The sample was peripheral blood. The source is a woman in her seventies with acute or convalescent COVID-19.

The V gene is TRBV3-1 (or the pseudogene TRBV3-2), the J gene TRBJ1-1; TRBD1 agrees at 10 bases. CDR1 is LGHDT, CDR2 YNNKEL, per germline (reference sequence). The junction had 6 bases not matched to a gene; V was cut back by 7 bases and J by 4 bases. The CDR3 has 14 amino acids. The CDR3 coding sequence is TGTGCCAGCAACAGACAGGGGGCAGGCACTGAAGCTTTCTTT. As protein: CASNRQGAGTEAFF.

The gene calls are TRBV24-1 and TRBJ2-3; the D is unclear. V shed 4 bases and J shed 4 bases, with 14 bases lying between them. There are 15 residues in the CDR3. CDR1 is KGHDR, CDR2 SFDVKD, per germline. In nucleotides, the CDR3 is TGTGCCACCAGTGACCCCTCGTGGCAGGCAGATACGCAGTATTTT. It translates to CATSDPSWQADTQYF.

The chain is built from TRBV30 and TRBJ1-5, with a weak D call TRBD1 (6 bases). There are 13 residues in the CDR3. Germline CDR1 and CDR2: GTSNPN and SVGIG (reference sequence). Trimming took off 3 bases at V and 0 bases at J, with 6 bases between the two ends. CDR3 DNA sequence: TGTGCCTGGAGCAGGGGTAGCAATCAGCCCCAGCATTTT. Its translation: CAWSRGSNQPQHF.

In regard to this clone: The same CDR3 arises from other DNA sequences in this sample as well. The V call is TRBV27, the J call TRBJ1-4; the match to TRBD1 covers 11 bases. Germline loops: CDR1 MNHEY, CDR2 SMNVEV (reference sequence). The CDR3 consists of 15 residues. The trim removed 5 bases at V and 8 bases at J, leaving 7 bases unmatched. This CDR3 is CASSRGQGGGEKLFF. CDR3 DNA sequence: TGTGCCAGCAGTCGGGGACAGGGGGGTGGCGAAAAACTGTTTTTT.

This chain connects TRBV7-8 to TRBJ1-5; D perhaps matches TRBD1 (5 bases). V was trimmed by 5 bases and J by 4 bases, leaving 12 bases between them. The CDR3 has 14 amino acids. CDR1 SGHVS and CDR2 FQNEAQ come from the germline V gene. CDR3 in amino acids: CASSPRGRNQPQHF. DNA for the CDR3: TGTGCCAGCAGCCCTAGGGGCCGGAATCAGCCCCAGCATTTT.

This clone was observed a few times. The J gene is TRBJ2-7, the V gene TRBV28, with 8 nucleotides matching TRBD1. V gave up 7 bases and J gave up 2 bases; unmatched junction bases: 13. Germline CDR1 MDHEN, CDR2 SYDVKM. The CDR3 consists of 16 residues. This chain's CDR3 is CASTELSDRGPYEQYF. The CDR3 DNA reads TGTGCCAGCACCGAACTCTCCGACAGGGGACCCTACGAGCAGTACTTC.

This sequence joins TRBV30 and TRBJ2-7, with 8 nucleotides matching TRBD2. V was pared by 0 bases and J by 0 bases, with 7 bases of the junction left unmatched. The CDR3 spans 16 residues. CDR1 is GTSNPN, CDR2 SVGIG, per germline (reference sequence). The CDR3 nucleotides read TGTGCCTGGAGTGTAAGGTCTAGCGGGCCCTCCTACGAGCAGTACTTC. This encodes CAWSVRSSGPSYEQYF.

V usage is TRBV4-1 and J usage is TRBJ2-7; D possibly corresponds to TRBD1 (6 bases). Germline V CDR1 and CDR2: MGHRA, YSYEKL. The CDR3 is 19 amino acids. Between the trimmed V and J ends, which lost 0 bases and 5 bases, there was a span of 26 bases. CDR3 nucleotide sequence: TGCGCCAGCAGCCAAGATCACAGGGACATCAATGGATTTACGGACGAGCAGTACTTC. As protein: CASSQDHRDINGFTDEQYF.

The chain has TRBV6-2 or TRBV6-3 and TRBJ2-7, with 7 bases matching TRBD1. The junction had 23 bases not matched to a gene; V was cut back by 5 bases and J by 4 bases. CDR1 and CDR2 from the germline V gene are MNHEY and SVGEGT. CDR3 length equals 19 residues. This CDR3 reads CASSTLNFLRDSRLYEQYF. The CDR3 bases are TGTGCCAGCAGTACTCTAAACTTCCTCCGGGACAGCCGACTATACGAGCAGTACTTC.

J is TRBJ2-3 and V is TRBV3-1 (or the pseudogene TRBV3-2); 10 positions match TRBD2. This CDR3 has 21 amino acids. V shed 0 bases, J shed 0 bases, and the junction held 15 bases outside the gene matches. Germline CDR1 and CDR2: LGHDT and YNNKEL (reference sequence). CDR3 loop: CASSQDRASGRKISSTDTQYF. The CDR3 coding sequence is TGTGCCAGCAGCCAAGATCGCGCTAGCGGGAGAAAGATTTCTAGCACAGATACGCAGTATTTT.

The genes are TRBV10-3 and TRBJ2-2; D might be TRBD1 (5 bases). This CDR3 region has 15 residues. Germline CDR1 ENHRY, CDR2 SYGVKD. The V and J ends lost 8 bases and 0 bases respectively, with 13 bases between them. The CDR3 DNA reads TGTGCCATCCCCGCAGGGCCAGCGAACACCGGGGAGCTGTTTTTT. Amino acids: CAIPAGPANTGELFF.

CDR3 coding DNA: TGTGCCAGCAGTCCCGGCCCGGGGGGCGCTCAGCCCCAGCATTTT. Translating it yields CASSPGPGGAQPQHF. The V and J genes are TRBV2 and TRBJ1-5; TRBD1 is a possible D gene (6 bases). The CDR3 totals 15 residues. Germline lookup yields CDR1 SNHLY and CDR2 FYNNEI. Trimming took off 5 bases at V and 6 bases at J, with 17 bases between the two ends. The full variable domain, completed using reference TRBV2 and TRBJ1-5, is EPEVTQTPSHQVTQMGQEVILRCVPISNHLYFYWYRQILGQKVEFLVSFYNNEISEKSEIFDDQFSVERPDGSNFTLKIRSTKLEDSAMYFCASSPGPGGAQPQHFGDGTRLSIL.